The 25 T cell receptor beta chains presented below share a single source sample, sequenced in a study of T cells after yellow fever vaccination. TCRdb independently ran MiXCR on the 5' RACE reads; one entry per CDR3 protein. The repertoire has 65,000 to 90,000 distinct CDR3 sequences, 7.7% of them found once; the top ten carry roughly 41%. The source was CD8+ T cells sorted from PBMCs, collected on the day of the yellow fever booster vaccination. The receptors come from a man aged 25 to 40 who received the YFV17D yellow fever vaccine.

The chain has TRBV6-8 and TRBJ2-1; 9 bases are shared with TRBD2. This CDR3 spans 15 amino acids. V dropped 5 bases and J dropped 7; count of bases not matched to a gene: 9. Per the germline V gene, CDR1 is MNHGY and CDR2 is SAAAGT. CDR3 DNA: TGTGCCAGCAGTACGAGGCGGGAGGGCCAGAATGAGCAGTTCTTC. This encodes CASSTRREGQNEQFF.

This clonotype appeared a single time. The junction does not match germline at one end; this may be a read error. J is TRBJ2-3 and V is TRBV7-6; D possibly corresponds to TRBD2 (6 bases). The V gene's germline CDR1 is SGHVS and CDR2 FNYEAQ. This CDR3 is built from 13 residues. Here the CDR3 DNA reads TGTGCCAGCAGGGGACTGAGCAAAGATACGCAGTATTTT. The encoded protein is CASRGLSKDTQYF. Full variable domain (remainder filled in from reference TRBV7-6 and TRBJ2-3): GAGVSQSPRYKVTKRGQDVALRCDPISGHVSLYWYRQALGQGPEFLTYFNYEAQQDKSGLPNDRFSAERPEGSISTLTIQRTEQRDSAMYRCASRGLSKDTQYFGPGTRLTVL.

The genes are TRBV20-1 and TRBJ2-3; D perhaps matches TRBD2 (5 bases). Germline V gene data show CDR1 as DFQATT and CDR2 as SNEGSKA (reference sequence). The V end was cut by 4 bases, the J end by 4 bases, with 15 bases between. The CDR3 is 14 residues long. CDR3 sequence: CSATTERVSDTQYF. The CDR3, as DNA: TGCAGTGCTACCACTGAGAGGGTGTCAGATACGCAGTATTTT.

V gene TRBV27 combines with J gene TRBJ2-7; unclear D gene. Trimming pared 3 bases from V and 6 bases from J, leaving 15 bases between. This CDR3 is built from 14 residues. Germline V gene sequence: CDR1 MNHEY, CDR2 SMNVEV (reference sequence). The CDR3 sequence: CASSFNGPTSEQYF. The CDR3 DNA reads TGTGCCAGCAGTTTTAACGGCCCGACGAGCGAGCAGTACTTC.

As regards this clonotype: A much more abundant neighbour one base away suggests this may be a read error. This chain uses TRBV27 with TRBJ1-1, with D perhaps matching TRBD1 (6 bases). Between the trimmed V and J ends, which lost 5 bases and 4 bases, there was a span of 20 bases. The CDR3 length is 16 residues. From germline, CDR1 is MNHEY and CDR2 SMNVEV (reference sequence). The CDR3 sequence: CASSPSMAQGGTEAFF. The CDR3 region has the DNA TGTGCCAGCAGTCCTTCGATGGCACAGGGTGGCACTGAAGCTTTCTTT.

This clonotype was observed a few times. The CDR3 sequence is CASSLQGSTGELFF. The CDR3 DNA follows: TGTGCCAGCAGCTTACAGGGTTCCACCGGGGAGCTGTTTTTT. The genes are TRBV11-2 and TRBJ2-2; possibly TRBD1 for D (5 bases). CDR3 length: 14 amino acids. The germline V gene has CDR1 SGHAT and CDR2 FQNNGV. Trimming took 2 bases from V and 4 from J, leaving 8 bases between them.

The V and J genes are TRBV6-6 and TRBJ2-1; D is uncertain. The germline CDR1 and CDR2 sequences are MNHNY and SVGAGI (reference sequence). There are 11 residues in the CDR3. V was clipped by 6 bases and J by 9 bases, with 9 bases between them. For the CDR3, the DNA is TGTGCCAGCAGGTATAGTGTTGAGCAGTTCTTC. It is translated as CASRYSVEQFF.

This clonotype was detected a few times. This chain connects TRBV15 to TRBJ2-1, with TRBD2 matching 7 bases. The germline V gene encodes CDR1 LNHNV and CDR2 YYDKDF (reference sequence). This CDR3 region has 15 residues. The V and J ends lost 3 bases and 7 bases, in that order; junction bases with no gene match: 9. CDR3 amino acids: CATSSGTGGGNEQFF. Here the CDR3 DNA reads TGTGCCACCAGCAGCGGAACGGGGGGTGGGAATGAGCAGTTCTTC. The variable domain in full, completed from reference TRBV15 and TRBJ2-1, reads DAMVIQNPRYQVTQFGKPVTLSCSQTLNHNVMYWYQQKSSQAPKLLFHYYDKDFNNEADTPDNFQSRRPNTSFCFLDIRSPGLGDTAMYLCATSSGTGGGNEQFFGPGTRLTVL.

This clonotype was observed a handful of times. V is TRBV6-5 and J is TRBJ2-7, with TRBD1 identical over 9 bases. CDR1 and CDR2 from the germline V gene are MNHEY and SVGAGI. V dropped 2 bases and J dropped 3; count of bases not matched to a gene: 11. The CDR3 has 17 amino acids. CDR3 sequence reads: CASSYPTGTGQNYEQYF. The CDR3 region has the DNA TGTGCCAGCAGTTACCCCACCGGGACAGGGCAGAACTACGAGCAGTACTTC.

This clonotype was seen many times. The chain recombines TRBV28 with TRBJ2-5; 11 bases line up with TRBD2. The CDR3 spans 18 residues. J was trimmed by 5 bases and V by 7 bases; bases with no gene match: 18. The germline gives CDR1 MDHEN, CDR2 SYDVKM. CDR3 coding DNA: TGTGCCAGCAAGAGCCCGGGACTGACCGGGACTAGCGGTGAGACCCAGTACTTC. This codes for CASKSPGLTGTSGETQYF.

In its sample, this clonotype was seen many times. The V and J genes are TRBV20-1 and TRBJ2-1; a possible D gene is TRBD2 (6 bases). Trimming took off 5 bases at V and 6 bases at J, with 23 bases between the two ends. The CDR3 is 16 amino acids. CDR1 DFQATT and CDR2 SNEGSKA come from the germline V gene (reference sequence). In DNA, the CDR3 is TGCAGTGCTGCAGATTACCGGGGGACGCGGGGCAATGAGCAGTTCTTC. It yields the protein CSAADYRGTRGNEQFF.

The J gene is TRBJ2-3, the V gene TRBV11-2, with 7 bases aligning to TRBD2. Germline V gene sequence: CDR1 SGHAT, CDR2 FQNNGV. CDR3 length equals 17 residues. The V gene end was trimmed by 0 bases and the J gene end by 2 bases; junction bases not matched to a gene: 8. The CDR3 here is CASSLEGAGLITDTQYF. The CDR3 DNA reads TGTGCCAGCAGCTTAGAGGGAGCGGGGCTAATCACAGATACGCAGTATTTT.

In this sample, this clonotype turned up a few times. This chain links TRBV29-1 with TRBJ2-3; D is perhaps TRBD1 (5 bases). V shed 1 base and J shed 2 bases, with 10 bases lying between them. The germline V gene has CDR1 SQVTM and CDR2 ANQGSEA. The CDR3 is 14 residues long. CDR3 nucleotides: TGCAGCGTTGAAGGGGGCCCGACCACAGATACGCAGTATTTT. Its protein product is CSVEGGPTTDTQYF.

This chain uses TRBV19 with TRBJ2-7; 12 positions match TRBD2. The CDR3 extends over 15 amino acids. With V trimmed by 1 base and J by 3 bases, 1 base remained unmatched. Germline V gene lookup returns CDR1 LNHDA and CDR2 SQIVND (reference sequence). CDR3 nucleotide sequence: TGTGCCAGTAGTATAGGACTAGCGGGAGTCTACGAGCAGTACTTC. The encoded protein is CASSIGLAGVYEQYF.

The table lists this clonotype with a few counts. The J gene is TRBJ2-4, the V gene TRBV20-1; 7 nucleotides align to TRBD1. Germline assignment: CDR1 DFQATT and CDR2 SNEGSKA (reference sequence). This CDR3 has 15 amino acids. The trim removed 4 bases at V and 7 bases at J, leaving 13 bases unmatched. The CDR3 bases are TGCAGTGCTACTCCCCCAACAGGGGCTGGGAACATTCAGTACTTC. Protein sequence: CSATPPTGAGNIQYF.

The chain joins TRBV15 to TRBJ2-7; 11 positions agree with TRBD1. The CDR3 sequence is 16 residues long. Germline V gene lookup returns CDR1 LNHNV and CDR2 YYDKDF (reference sequence). V lost 0 bases, J lost 2 bases, and 3 bases stayed unmatched. Here the CDR3 DNA reads TGTGCCACCAGCAGAGACCTGGGACAGGGGGCCTACGAGCAGTACTTC. Its protein product is CATSRDLGQGAYEQYF.

The chain is built from TRBV2 and TRBJ2-1; D remains unclear. The V gene lost 6 bases and the J gene lost 7 bases, with 16 bases spanning the gap. The CDR3 sequence is 14 residues long. Germline V gives CDR1 SNHLY, CDR2 FYNNEI. In nucleotides, the CDR3 is TGTGCCAGCAGCGTAGGCTCTGCCTCGAATGAGCAGTTCTTC. Translating gives CASSVGSASNEQFF. Filled out from reference TRBV2 and TRBJ2-1, the complete variable domain reads EPEVTQTPSHQVTQMGQEVILRCVPISNHLYFYWYRQILGQKVEFLVSFYNNEISEKSEIFDDQFSVERPDGSNFTLKIRSTKLEDSAMYFCASSVGSASNEQFFGPGTRLTVL.

The genes are TRBV5-6 and TRBJ1-3, with D unresolved. V was trimmed by 4 bases and J by 0 bases, leaving 11 bases between them. CDR1 SGHDT and CDR2 YYEEEE come from the germline V gene. The CDR3 has 15 amino acids. CDR3 sequence reads: CASSRPTYSGNTIYF. The CDR3 nucleotides read TGTGCCAGCAGCCGACCGACCTACTCTGGAAACACCATATATTTT.

This clonotype was observed a handful of times. The rearrangement joins TRBV11-2 to TRBJ2-7, with 7 bases fitting TRBD1. Germline lookup yields CDR1 SGHAT and CDR2 FQNNGV. V was clipped by 7 bases and J by 6 bases; unmatched bases: 3. The CDR3 extends over 11 amino acids. CDR3 bases: TGTGCCAGCACTAACAGGGGCGAGCAGTACTTC. Protein: CASTNRGEQYF. Together with reference TRBV11-2 and TRBJ2-7, the CDR3 gives the full variable domain: EAGVAQSPRYKIIEKRQSVAFWCNPISGHATLYWYQQILGQGPKLLIQFQNNGVVDDSQLPKDRFSAERLKGVDSTLKIQPAKLEDSAVYLCASTNRGEQYFGPGTRLTVT.

There are a few counts of this clonotype. The rearrangement joins TRBV29-1 to TRBJ2-1, with D possibly matching TRBD1 (6 bases). The CDR3 consists of 12 residues. Germline lookup yields CDR1 SQVTM and CDR2 ANQGSEA. V was cut by 7 bases and J by 7 bases, with 14 bases left in between. This CDR3 reads CSADLGTNEQFF. CDR3 DNA sequence: TGCAGCGCTGACCTCGGGACAAATGAGCAGTTCTTC.

This clonotype appeared a few times. The chain combines TRBV20-1 with TRBJ2-5, with D uncertain. From germline, CDR1 is DFQATT and CDR2 SNEGSKA (reference sequence). V lost 5 bases and J 0 bases, leaving 13 bases between the germline ends. CDR3 length equals 14 residues. CDR3 nucleotides: TGCAGTGCTGAACCCGATTTGGACCAAGAGACCCAGTACTTC. Translated: CSAEPDLDQETQYF.

The sample holds a few counts of this clonotype. The rearrangement joins TRBV9 to TRBJ1-2; tentatively, D is TRBD1 (5 bases). This CDR3 is built from 13 residues. V lost 2 bases to trimming and J lost 3 bases, with 8 bases between them. Germline V gene data show CDR1 as SGDLS and CDR2 as YYNGEE. CDR3 sequence reads: CASSVGGDYGYTF. The CDR3 region has the DNA TGTGCCAGCAGCGTGGGGGGAGACTATGGCTACACCTTC.

This clonotype has more than one count but fewer than ten. V gene TRBV5-1 combines with J gene TRBJ1-1; D not certain. Looked up from germline, CDR1 is SGHRS and CDR2 is YFSETQ. This CDR3 has 14 amino acids. Trimming removed 2 bases at V and 1 base at J, with 9 bases between. The CDR3 reads CASSLSSSNTEAFF. As DNA, the CDR3 is TGCGCCAGCAGCTTATCGTCCTCGAACACTGAAGCTTTCTTT.

The rearrangement links TRBV30 to TRBJ2-5; no firm D call. V lost 0 bases to trimming and J lost 0 bases, with 8 bases between them. There are 14 residues in the CDR3. Germline CDR1 GTSNPN, CDR2 SVGIG (reference sequence). CDR3 sequence: CAWSVSPYQETQYF. For the CDR3, the DNA is TGTGCCTGGAGTGTTAGCCCGTACCAAGAGACCCAGTACTTC.

This clonotype has just a few counts. The chain couples TRBV5-6 to TRBJ2-1, with a tentative D call TRBD1 (6 bases). This CDR3 contains 13 residues. Trimming removed 5 bases at V and 10 bases at J, with 16 bases between. The germline CDR1 and CDR2 sequences are SGHDT and YYEEEE. CDR3: CASRKWTVREQFF. The CDR3 DNA is TGTGCCAGCAGAAAATGGACAGTTAGGGAGCAGTTCTTC.